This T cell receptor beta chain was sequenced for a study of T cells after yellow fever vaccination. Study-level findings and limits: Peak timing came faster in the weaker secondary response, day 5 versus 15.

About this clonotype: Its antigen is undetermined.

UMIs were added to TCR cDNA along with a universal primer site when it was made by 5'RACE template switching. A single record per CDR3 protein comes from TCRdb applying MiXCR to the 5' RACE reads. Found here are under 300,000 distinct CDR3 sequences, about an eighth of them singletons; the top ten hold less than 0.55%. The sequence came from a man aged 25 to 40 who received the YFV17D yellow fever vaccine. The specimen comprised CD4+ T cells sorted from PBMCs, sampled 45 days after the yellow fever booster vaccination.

Here the CDR3 DNA reads TGTGCCAGCAGTAAAAACACAGGGGTAGGAGGGGAGCTGTTTTTT. Amino acid sequence: CASSKNTGVGGELFF. J is TRBJ2-2 and V is TRBV27, with TRBD1 identical over 7 bases. This CDR3 is 15 amino acids long. Per germline, CDR1 MNHEY and CDR2 SMNVEV (reference sequence). Losses at the gene ends were 5 bases for V and 8 bases for J; bases not matched to a gene: 11.